The entry below describes one TCR beta chain. V lost 8 bases, J lost 3 bases, and 14 bases lay in between. This CDR3 has 13 residues. The germline V gene has CDR1 MDHEN and CDR2 SYDVKM. The record originates from a study of OX40 agonist ivuxolimab in advanced cancers. Assay: immunoSEQ multiplex PCR; the TCRdb copy retains only in-frame clones and omits some. The table lists under 70,000 clones, around 82% of them singletons. The clonotype comes from an adult with an advanced solid tumor such as melanoma, head and neck, liver or kidney cancer. This chain connects TRBV28 to TRBJ2-7; perhaps TRBD1 as D (6 bases). Sequenced material: CD4+ or CD8+ T cells sorted from blood, taken in a trial of the OX40 agonist ivuxolimab. The CDR3 DNA follows: TGTGCCAGCGCTCAGGGGAGATTCTACGAGCAGTACTTC. It specifies CASAQGRFYEQYF.